The 21 T cell receptor beta chains reported below all come from one sample, sequenced in a study of blood T cell repertoires in COVID-19. Sequenced by immunoSEQ multiplex PCR; TCRdb stores in-frame clones only, minus some. The sample includes about 280,000 clones, around 90% of them seen just once. Sequenced input: PBMCs or T cells enriched from blood (not recorded which). Every receptor here comes from a woman younger than 30 with acute COVID-19.

J is TRBJ2-2 and V is TRBV11-3, with TRBD2 matching 8 bases. The CDR3 loop spans 15 amino acids. Germline loops: CDR1 SGHNT, CDR2 YENEEA. V was clipped by 2 bases and J by 7 bases; unmatched bases: 6. Here the CDR3 reads CASSLSGSSSGELFF. The CDR3 bases are TGTGCCAGCAGCTTAAGCGGGAGTAGTAGCGGGGAGCTGTTTTTT.

V gene TRBV10-1 combines with J gene TRBJ2-1, with 14 bases lining up with TRBD2. The CDR3 consists of 16 residues. Germline-derived CDR1 and CDR2 are WNHNN and SYGVQD (reference sequence). V was clipped by 4 bases and J by 8 bases; unmatched bases: 7. The CDR3 loop reads CASSGPGLAGVDEQFF. Here the CDR3 DNA reads TGCGCCAGCAGTGGACCGGGACTAGCGGGAGTCGATGAGCAGTTCTTC.

Concerning this clone itself: One junction end does not reproduce the germline sequence, and a read error may be involved. The chain's CDR3 is CASSPGTDGSTIYF. The CDR3 region has the DNA TGTGCCAGCAGCCCCGGGACAGATGGAAGCACCATATATTTT. The V and J genes are TRBV28 and TRBJ1-3, with TRBD1 matching 7 bases. Germline lookup yields CDR1 MDHEN and CDR2 SYDVKM. The CDR3 runs 14 residues. Complete variable domain (other parts from reference TRBV28 and TRBJ1-3): DVKVTQSSRYLVKRTGEKVFLECVQDMDHENMFWYRQDPGLGLRLIYFSYDVKMKEKGDIPEGYSVSREKKERFSLILESASTNQTSMYLCASSPGTDGSTIYFGEGSWLTVV.

The rearrangement joins TRBV7-2 to TRBJ1-1; TRBD1 agrees at 8 bases. Germline trimming cut 9 bases from V and 4 bases from J; bases unmatched to any gene: 16. Germline CDR1 SGHTA, CDR2 FQGNSA. CDR3 length: 16 amino acids. CDR3 sequence: CASHNRGGGSGTEAFF. The DNA of the CDR3 is TGTGCCAGTCACAACAGGGGGGGCGGTTCGGGCACTGAAGCTTTCTTT.

The chain employs TRBV2 and TRBJ2-1; D might be TRBD2 (6 bases). V was clipped by 6 bases and J by 6 bases, with 24 bases between them. Germline CDR1 reads SNHLY; CDR2 reads FYNNEI. CDR3 length: 17 residues. DNA of the CDR3: TGTGCCAGCAGATATAGCCGGGACTCCCTTGGGGGCAATGAGCAGTTCTTC. Translated, it gives CASRYSRDSLGGNEQFF.

This clone was picked up a small number of times. The V gene is TRBV16, the J gene TRBJ2-7; TRBD2 is a possible D gene (7 bases). The CDR3 extends over 15 amino acids. Trimming left V 2 bases short and J 6 bases short, with 17 bases between. Germline assignment: CDR1 KGHSY and CDR2 FQNENV. The CDR3: CASSQPDSGAGEQYF. The CDR3 bases are TGTGCCAGCAGCCAACCGGACAGCGGGGCGGGCGAGCAGTACTTC. Based on the CDR3 plus reference TRBV16 and TRBJ2-7, the full variable domain is GEEVAQTPKHLVRGEGQKAKLYCAPIKGHSYVFWYQQVLKNEFKFLISFQNENVFDETGMPKERFSAKCLPNSPCSLEIQATKLEDSAVYFCASSQPDSGAGEQYFGPGTRLTVT.

This chain links TRBV7-9 with TRBJ1-1; D remains unclear. CDR3 length: 15 amino acids. Germline-derived CDR1 and CDR2 are SEHNR and FQNEAQ (reference sequence). V was pared by 5 bases and J by 1 base, with 14 bases between. The chain's CDR3 is CASSPKLTANTEAFF. The CDR3 nucleotides read TGTGCCAGCAGCCCAAAGCTCACAGCGAACACTGAAGCTTTCTTT.

The chain couples TRBV28 to TRBJ1-1, with D uncertain. CDR1 is MDHEN and CDR2 is SYDVKM in the germline V gene. Trimming removed 6 bases from V and 2 bases from J, with 10 bases in between. This CDR3 has 13 residues. Here the CDR3 reads CASSLLGNTEAFF. In nucleotides, the CDR3 is TGTGCCAGCAGCCTTCTAGGAAACACTGAAGCTTTCTTT.

The chain carries TRBV11-2 and TRBJ1-1; D is undetermined. V dropped 1 base and J dropped 4 bases, with 13 bases sitting between them. The CDR3 runs to 15 residues. CDR1 and CDR2 from the germline V gene are SGHAT and FQNNGV. The CDR3 loop reads CASSLVAQDSTEAFF. Here the CDR3 DNA reads TGTGCCAGCAGCTTAGTGGCCCAGGACTCCACTGAAGCTTTCTTT.

The chain recombines TRBV15 with TRBJ1-2; a possible D gene is TRBD1 (6 bases). The germline CDR1 and CDR2 sequences are LNHNV and YYDKDF (reference sequence). CDR3 length: 12 amino acids. Deletions cut 3 bases from V and 13 bases from J, with 15 bases between. This CDR3 reads CATSSVTGRVTF. CDR3 DNA: TGTGCCACCAGCAGTGTTACAGGGAGGGTCACCTTC.

The V gene is TRBV5-1, the J gene TRBJ2-3; TRBD2 agrees at 8 bases. Germline lookup yields CDR1 SGHRS and CDR2 YFSETQ. V dropped 0 bases and J dropped 6; count of bases not matched to a gene: 9. The CDR3 length is 16 residues. CDR3 protein: CASSLDGGRPGDTQYF. The CDR3 coding sequence is TGCGCCAGCAGCTTGGACGGCGGGAGGCCGGGTGATACGCAGTATTTT.

The V gene is TRBV7-3, the J gene TRBJ2-2; 7 bases agree with TRBD1. The V gene end was trimmed by 5 bases and the J gene end by 3 bases; junction bases not matched to a gene: 3. This CDR3 has 14 amino acids. Germline loops: CDR1 SGHTA, CDR2 FQGTGA. In DNA form, the CDR3 reads TGTGCCAGCAGCCGGGGACAGTACACCGGGGAGCTGTTTTTT. This codes for CASSRGQYTGELFF.

The chain carries TRBV9 and TRBJ1-5, with no clear D. Trimming cost V 0 bases and J 0 bases, with 4 bases left between them. This CDR3 comprises 14 residues. The germline V gene has CDR1 SGDLS and CDR2 YYNGEE. In DNA, the CDR3 is TGTGCCAGCAGCGTAGGAGCTAGCAATCAGCCCCAGCATTTT. It translates to CASSVGASNQPQHF.

This rearrangement joins TRBV30 to TRBJ2-5, with TRBD2 matching 7 bases. This CDR3 contains 15 residues. Germline V gene sequence: CDR1 GTSNPN, CDR2 SVGIG (reference sequence). The junction had 11 bases not matched to a gene; V was cut back by 6 bases and J by 1 base. CDR3 loop: CACGSPGLSQETQYF. The CDR3 region has the DNA TGTGCCTGCGGAAGCCCGGGACTATCCCAAGAGACCCAGTACTTC.

This clone came up a few times. The chain recombines TRBV30 with TRBJ2-2, with D tentatively TRBD2 (5 bases). Germline-derived CDR1 and CDR2 are GTSNPN and SVGIG (reference sequence). Trimming removed 0 bases from V and 3 bases from J, with 11 bases in between. CDR3 length: 15 amino acids. CDR3 residues: CAWSVREGDTGELFF. In DNA, the CDR3 is TGTGCCTGGAGTGTACGGGAAGGAGACACCGGGGAGCTGTTTTTT. Full variable domain (remainder filled in from reference TRBV30 and TRBJ2-2): SQTIHQWPATLVQPVGSPLSLECTVEGTSNPNLYWYRQAAGRGLQLLFYSVGIGQISSEVPQNLSASRPQDRQFILSSKKLLLSDSGFYLCAWSVREGDTGELFFGEGSRLTVL.

The chain's CDR3 is CAWSVGSLREDEQYF. CDR3 sequence (DNA): TGTGCCTGGAGTGTAGGGAGTCTCCGGGAGGACGAGCAGTACTTC. This sequence joins TRBV30 and TRBJ2-7; TRBD2 matches at 7 bases. The CDR3 totals 15 residues. Germline assignment: CDR1 GTSNPN and CDR2 SVGIG (reference sequence). Trimming cost V 0 bases and J 5 bases; bases outside gene matches: 10.

On this clone itself: The same CDR3 can be traced to other DNA sequences in this sample. The chain couples TRBV18 to TRBJ2-7; D perhaps matches TRBD1 (5 bases). The CDR3 is 13 residues long. Germline CDR1 KGHSH, CDR2 LQKENI. Deletions cut 2 bases from V and 1 base from J, with 6 bases between. CDR3 loop: CASSPGASYEQYF. The CDR3 DNA reads TGTGCCAGCTCACCAGGGGCTTCCTACGAGCAGTACTTC.

DNA for the CDR3: TGTGCCAGCAGCCCCCTCAGGGGGGATAATGAGCAGTTCTTC. Translated: CASSPLRGDNEQFF. The rearrangement links TRBV2 to TRBJ2-1, with D perhaps matching TRBD1 (7 bases). The CDR3 loop spans 14 amino acids. The V end was cut by 6 bases, the J end by 7 bases, with 16 bases between. CDR1 SNHLY and CDR2 FYNNEI come from the germline V gene.

CDR3 sequence: CAWNIRDWRNEQFF. The CDR3 DNA follows: TGTGCCTGGAATATCCGAGACTGGCGCAATGAGCAGTTCTTC. The chain joins TRBV30 to TRBJ2-1, with D uncertain. Germline CDR1 reads GTSNPN; CDR2 reads SVGIG (reference sequence). CDR3 length: 14 residues. V was trimmed by 4 bases and J by 6 bases, leaving 16 bases between them.

This clone was picked up one time. Written as DNA, the CDR3 is TGCAGTGCGGTAAAGCGGGAGACCCAGTACTTC. Its protein product is CSAVKRETQYF. This chain uses TRBV20-1 with TRBJ2-5; maybe TRBD2 (5 bases). Trimming stripped 6 bases from V and 5 bases from J, with 10 bases between. This CDR3 spans 11 amino acids. Germline V gives CDR1 DFQATT, CDR2 SNEGSKA (reference sequence).

This chain joins TRBV4-1 and TRBJ2-3; 13 bases are shared with TRBD2. Germline-derived CDR1 and CDR2 are MGHRA and YSYEKL. V was pared by 2 bases and J by 5 bases, with 7 bases of the junction left unmatched. The CDR3 extends over 17 amino acids. The CDR3, as DNA: TGCGCCAGCAGCCAATCACTAGCGGGAGGGCCCGGAGATACGCAGTATTTT. Amino acids: CASSQSLAGGPGDTQYF.